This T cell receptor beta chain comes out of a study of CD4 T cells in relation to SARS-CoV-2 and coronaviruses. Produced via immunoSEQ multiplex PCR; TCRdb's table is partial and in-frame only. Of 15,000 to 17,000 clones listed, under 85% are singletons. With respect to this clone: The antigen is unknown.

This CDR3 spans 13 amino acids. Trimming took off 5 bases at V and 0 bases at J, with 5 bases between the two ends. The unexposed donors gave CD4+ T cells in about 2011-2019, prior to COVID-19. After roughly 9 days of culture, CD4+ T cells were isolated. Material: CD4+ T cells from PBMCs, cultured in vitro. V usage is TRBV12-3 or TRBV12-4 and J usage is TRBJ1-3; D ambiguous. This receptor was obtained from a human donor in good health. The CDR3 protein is CASSSSSGNTIYF. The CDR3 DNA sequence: TGTGCCAGCAGTAGCAGCTCTGGAAACACCATATATTTT.